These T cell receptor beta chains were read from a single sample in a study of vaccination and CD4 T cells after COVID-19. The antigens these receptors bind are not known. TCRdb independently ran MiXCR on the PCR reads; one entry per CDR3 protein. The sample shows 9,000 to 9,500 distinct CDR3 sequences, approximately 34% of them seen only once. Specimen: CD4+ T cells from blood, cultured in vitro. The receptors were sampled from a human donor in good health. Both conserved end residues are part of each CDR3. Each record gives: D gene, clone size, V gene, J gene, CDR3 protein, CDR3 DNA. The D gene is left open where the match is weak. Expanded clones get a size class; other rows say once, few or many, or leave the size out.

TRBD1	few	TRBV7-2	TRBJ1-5	CASSQSTGGAQPQHF	TGTGCCAGCAGCCAATCGACAGGGGGCGCTCAGCCCCAGCATTTT
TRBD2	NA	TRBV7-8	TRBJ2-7	CASSMPGLGVHEQYF	TGTGCCAGCAGCATGCCGGGACTAGGTGTCCACGAGCAGTACTTC
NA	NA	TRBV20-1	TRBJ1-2	CSAREPRTRRSGYGYTF	TGCAGTGCTAGAGAGCCACGGACCCGGCGCAGTGGCTATGGCTACACCTTC
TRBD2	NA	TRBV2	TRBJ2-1	CASSDFSAGGWNEQFF	TGTGCCAGCAGTGATTTCTCAGCGGGAGGCTGGAATGAGCAGTTCTTC
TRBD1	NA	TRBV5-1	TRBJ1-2	CASRTTGDYGYTF	TGCGCCAGCAGGACGACAGGGGACTATGGCTACACCTTC
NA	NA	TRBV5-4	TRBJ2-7	CASSPGRGGLDEQYF	TGTGCCAGCAGCCCCGGTCGTGGGGGGCTGGACGAGCAGTACTTC
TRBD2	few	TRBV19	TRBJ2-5	CASSRGPGGQETQYF	TGTGCCAGTAGTAGGGGACCCGGGGGGCAAGAGACCCAGTACTTC
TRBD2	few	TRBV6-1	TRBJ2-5	CASTSSGSGQETQYF	TGTGCCAGCACCTCTAGCGGGAGTGGTCAAGAGACCCAGTACTTC
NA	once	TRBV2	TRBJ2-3	CATPTRTNRTDTQYF	TGTGCCACCCCGACCAGAACGAATCGCACAGATACGCAGTATTTT
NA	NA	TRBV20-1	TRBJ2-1	CSAHPRGRGEQFF	TGCAGTGCTCACCCCAGAGGTCGAGGTGAGCAGTTCTTC
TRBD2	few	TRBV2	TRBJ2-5	CASSGSAGEETQYF	TGTGCCAGCAGTGGGTCGGCGGGAGAAGAGACCCAGTACTTC
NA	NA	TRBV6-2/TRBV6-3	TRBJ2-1	CASSYRPLRRDNEQFF	TGTGCCAGCAGTTACCGTCCGCTGCGGCGAGACAATGAGCAGTTCTTC
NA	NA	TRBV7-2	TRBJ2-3	CASTPGGTDTQYF	TGTGCCAGCACCCCGGGGGGCACAGATACGCAGTATTTT
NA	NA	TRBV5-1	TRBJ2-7	CASSLTASYEQYF	TGCGCCAGCAGCTTGACAGCATCCTACGAGCAGTACTTC
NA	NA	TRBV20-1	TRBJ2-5	CSGFQETQYF	TGCAGTGGTTTCCAAGAGACCCAGTACTTC
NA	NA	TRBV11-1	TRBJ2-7	CASSRSGSSYEQYF	TGTGCCAGCAGCAGAAGCGGGTCCTCCTACGAGCAGTACTTC
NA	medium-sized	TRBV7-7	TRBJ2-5	CASSLGGEGETQYF	TGTGCTAGCAGCTTAGGCGGAGAAGGAGAGACCCAGTACTTC
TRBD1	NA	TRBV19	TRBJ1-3	CASRAGGNTIYF	TGTGCCAGTAGGGCAGGGGGGAACACCATATATTTT
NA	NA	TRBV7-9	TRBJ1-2	CASRDGQTYGYTF	TGTGCCAGCAGAGACGGACAGACCTATGGCTACACCTTC
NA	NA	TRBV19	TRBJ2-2	CASRQGRGPNTGELFF	TGTGCCAGTAGGCAGGGCCGCGGCCCCAACACCGGGGAGCTGTTTTTT
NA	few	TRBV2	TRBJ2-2	CASTYYTGELFF	TGTGCCAGCACGTATTACACCGGGGAGCTGTTTTTT
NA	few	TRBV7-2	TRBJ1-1	CASSLGGAIEAFF	TGTGCCAGCAGCTTAGGTGGTGCGATTGAAGCTTTCTTT
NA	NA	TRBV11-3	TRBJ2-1	CASSLSWGSDNEQFF	TGTGCCAGCAGCTTAAGTTGGGGGTCAGACAATGAGCAGTTCTTC
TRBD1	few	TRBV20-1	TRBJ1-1	CSARTGGTEAFF	TGCAGTGCTAGAACAGGGGGGACTGAAGCTTTCTTT
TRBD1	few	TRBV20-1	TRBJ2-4	CSARGQGLKNIQYF	TGCAGTGCTAGGGGACAGGGGCTAAAAAACATTCAGTACTTC
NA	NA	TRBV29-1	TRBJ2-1	CSVDRFANEQFF	TGCAGCGTTGACCGCTTTGCCAATGAGCAGTTCTTC
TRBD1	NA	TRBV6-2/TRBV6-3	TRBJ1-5	CASSYGDRVNQPQHF	TGTGCCAGCAGTTACGGGGACAGGGTAAATCAGCCCCAGCATTTT
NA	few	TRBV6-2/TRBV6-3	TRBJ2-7	CASSNPRGRAGMHEQYF	TGTGCCAGCAGTAACCCCCGGGGCCGGGCAGGGATGCACGAGCAGTACTTC
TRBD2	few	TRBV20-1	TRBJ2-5	CSARDPGGDGETQYF	TGCAGTGCTAGAGACCCGGGAGGGGATGGGGAGACCCAGTACTTC
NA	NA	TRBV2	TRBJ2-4	CASSENVENIQYF	TGTGCCAGCAGTGAAAATGTCGAAAACATTCAGTACTTC
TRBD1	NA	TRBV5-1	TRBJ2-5	CASSLGDRVRRETQYF	TGCGCCAGCAGCTTGGGGGACAGGGTGCGTCGAGAGACCCAGTACTTC
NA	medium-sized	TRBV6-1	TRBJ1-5	CASSEARNQPQHF	TGTGCCAGCAGTGAAGCGCGGAATCAGCCCCAGCATTTT
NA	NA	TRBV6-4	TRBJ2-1	CASRKGEQFF	TGTGCCAGCAGGAAGGGTGAGCAGTTCTTC
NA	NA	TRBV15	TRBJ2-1	CATSRAGAYNEQFF	TGTGCCACCAGCAGAGCGGGGGCCTACAATGAGCAGTTCTTC
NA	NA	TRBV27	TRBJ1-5	CASSSSYSNQPQHF	TGTGCCAGCAGTTCCTCATATAGCAATCAGCCCCAGCATTTT
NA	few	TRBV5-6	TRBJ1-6	CASSLDAGPESPLHF	TGTGCCAGCAGCTTGGATGCAGGACCAGAATCACCCCTCCACTTT
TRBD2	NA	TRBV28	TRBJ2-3	CASSLIAGVTDTQYF	TGTGCCAGCAGTTTGATAGCGGGGGTCACAGATACGCAGTATTTT
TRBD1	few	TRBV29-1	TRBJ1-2	CSVAWTGNGYTF	TGCAGCGTTGCGTGGACAGGGAATGGCTACACCTTC
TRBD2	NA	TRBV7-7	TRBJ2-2	CASSLADPNTGELFF	TGTGCTAGCAGCCTAGCGGACCCGAACACCGGGGAGCTGTTTTTT
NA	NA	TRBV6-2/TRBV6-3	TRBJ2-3	CASSKSLTTDTQYF	TGTGCCAGCTCAAAATCCCTCACCACAGATACGCAGTATTTT
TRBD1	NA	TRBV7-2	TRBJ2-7	CASSLRGRTGTGGYEQYF	TGTGCCAGCAGCTTACGGGGACGAACCGGGACAGGGGGCTACGAGCAGTACTTC
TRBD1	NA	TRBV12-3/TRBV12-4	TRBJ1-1	CASSYRGGTEAFF	TGTGCCAGCAGTTACAGGGGGGGCACTGAAGCTTTCTTT
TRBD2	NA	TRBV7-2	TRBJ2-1	CACMASGINEQFF	TGTGCCTGTATGGCTAGCGGGATCAATGAGCAGTTCTTC
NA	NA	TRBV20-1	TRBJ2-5	CSARDSRVGQETQYF	TGCAGTGCTAGAGATTCGAGGGTAGGACAAGAGACCCAGTACTTC
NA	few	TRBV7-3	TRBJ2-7	CASSSLDEQYF	TGTGCCAGCAGCTCCCTCGACGAGCAGTACTTC
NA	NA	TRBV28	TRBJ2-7	CASKSLGSGGVYEQYF	TGTGCCAGCAAATCCCTGGGCTCAGGTGGGGTCTACGAGCAGTACTTC
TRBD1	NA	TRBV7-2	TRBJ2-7	CASSRDRTYEQYF	TGTGCCAGCAGCCGGGACAGAACCTACGAGCAGTACTTC